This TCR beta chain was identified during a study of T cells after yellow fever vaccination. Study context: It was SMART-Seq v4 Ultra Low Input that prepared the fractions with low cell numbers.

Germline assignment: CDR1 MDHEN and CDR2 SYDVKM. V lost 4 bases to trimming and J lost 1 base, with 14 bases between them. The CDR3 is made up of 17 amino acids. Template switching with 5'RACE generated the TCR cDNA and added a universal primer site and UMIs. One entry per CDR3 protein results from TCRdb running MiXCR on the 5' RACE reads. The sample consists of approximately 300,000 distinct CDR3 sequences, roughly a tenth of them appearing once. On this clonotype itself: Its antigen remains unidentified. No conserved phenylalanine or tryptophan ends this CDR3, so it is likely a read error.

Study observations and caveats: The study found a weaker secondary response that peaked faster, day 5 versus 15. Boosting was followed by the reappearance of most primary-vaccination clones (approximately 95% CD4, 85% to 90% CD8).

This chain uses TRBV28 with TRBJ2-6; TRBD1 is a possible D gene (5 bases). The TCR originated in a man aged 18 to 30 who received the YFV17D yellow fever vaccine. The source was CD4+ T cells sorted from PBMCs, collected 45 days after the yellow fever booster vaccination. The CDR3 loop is CASSSGQPPSGANVLTL. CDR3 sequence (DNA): TGTGCCAGCAGTTCCGGACAACCCCCTTCTGGGGCCAACGTCCTGACTTTG.